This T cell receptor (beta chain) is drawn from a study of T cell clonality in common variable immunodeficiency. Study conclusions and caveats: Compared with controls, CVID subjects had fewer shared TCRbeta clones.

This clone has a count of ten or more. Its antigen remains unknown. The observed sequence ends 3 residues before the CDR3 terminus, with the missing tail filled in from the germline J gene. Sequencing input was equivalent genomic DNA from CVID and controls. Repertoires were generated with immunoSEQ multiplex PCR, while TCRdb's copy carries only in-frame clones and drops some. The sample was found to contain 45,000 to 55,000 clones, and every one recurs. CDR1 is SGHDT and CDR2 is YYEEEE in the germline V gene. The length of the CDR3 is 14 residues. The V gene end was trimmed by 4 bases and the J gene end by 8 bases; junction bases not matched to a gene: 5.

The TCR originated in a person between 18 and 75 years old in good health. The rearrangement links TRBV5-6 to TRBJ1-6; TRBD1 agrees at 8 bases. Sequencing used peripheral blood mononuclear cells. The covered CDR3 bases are TGTGCCAGCAGCCGACAGGGGTTGTATTCACCC. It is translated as CASSRQGLYSP. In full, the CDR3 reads CASSRQGLYSPLHF.